A single sample is the source of the 9 T cell receptor beta chains below, sequenced in a study of early T cells in non-severe SARS-CoV-2 infection. TCRdb re-called the 5' RACE reads through MiXCR, storing one row per CDR3 protein. This table holds approximately 73,000 distinct CDR3 sequences, about 13% found once. The specimen sequenced was whole blood. All receptors derive from an adult who was a healthcare worker with PCR-confirmed SARS-CoV-2 infection or an uninfected control (not recorded which).

This clonotype was found many times. CDR3 sequence reads: CSAPLAGASYEQYF. CDR3 sequence (DNA): TGCAGTGCCCCCCTAGCGGGAGCGTCCTACGAGCAGTACTTC. This chain links TRBV20-1 with TRBJ2-7; 10 positions match TRBD2. CDR1 is DFQATT and CDR2 is SNEGSKA in the germline V gene (reference sequence). CDR3 length equals 14 residues. V shed 6 bases, J shed 1 base, and the junction held 6 bases outside the gene matches.

The chain recombines TRBV20-1 with TRBJ1-2, with D perhaps matching TRBD1 (5 bases). V was clipped by 0 bases and J by 5 bases, with 10 bases between them. CDR3 length: 13 amino acids. Per the germline V gene, CDR1 is DFQATT and CDR2 is SNEGSKA (reference sequence). The CDR3 spells CSAREGQPYGYTF. The CDR3 region has the DNA TGCAGTGCTAGAGAGGGGCAGCCATATGGCTACACCTTC.

This clonotype was seen at least ten times. V and J are TRBV7-2 and TRBJ2-1; the D is unclear. Germline CDR1 and CDR2: SGHTA and FQGNSA. Trimming took 2 bases from V and 1 from J, leaving 3 bases between them. The CDR3 consists of 13 residues. The CDR3 bases are TGTGCCAGCAGCTTACAATCCTACAATGAGCAGTTCTTC. This translates into CASSLQSYNEQFF.

At least ten counts were recorded for this clonotype. The J gene is TRBJ2-2, the V gene TRBV20-1, with D hard to call. Between the trimmed V and J ends, which lost 2 bases and 5 bases, there was a span of 12 bases. Per the germline V gene, CDR1 is DFQATT and CDR2 is SNEGSKA (reference sequence). The CDR3 runs 14 residues. The CDR3 DNA is TGCAGTGCTAGATCCTGGATGGGGACCGGGGAGCTGTTTTTT. Amino acids: CSARSWMGTGELFF.

This clonotype was counted ten times or more. This sequence joins TRBV20-1 and TRBJ2-5; D is unresolved. The CDR3 contains 16 residues. Germline CDR1 and CDR2: DFQATT and SNEGSKA (reference sequence). Between the trimmed V and J ends, which lost 0 bases and 0 bases, there was a span of 14 bases. CDR3 sequence: CSARDQSQMYQETQYF. Written as DNA, the CDR3 is TGCAGTGCTAGAGATCAGTCACAGATGTACCAAGAGACCCAGTACTTC.

This clonotype was detected ten times or more. The chain recombines TRBV7-2 with TRBJ2-2; 8 positions match TRBD1. This CDR3 spans 16 amino acids. The V segment lost 6 bases and the J segment 4 bases; nucleotides outside the gene matches: 10. From germline, CDR1 is SGHTA and CDR2 FQGNSA. CDR3 DNA: TGTGCCAGCAGGGACAGGGCCTTACTGGGCACCGGGGAGCTGTTTTTT. It encodes CASRDRALLGTGELFF.

This clonotype has ten or more counts. This chain connects TRBV7-8 to TRBJ2-4; D might be TRBD1 (5 bases). Germline loops: CDR1 SGHVS, CDR2 FQNEAQ. CDR3 length equals 17 residues. The V end was cut by 1 base, the J end by 1 base, with 14 bases between. The CDR3 spells CASSLVVVPGAKNIQYF. CDR3 nucleotides: TGTGCCAGCAGCTTAGTCGTGGTCCCAGGGGCCAAAAACATTCAGTACTTC.

This clonotype was recorded a few times. This rearrangement joins TRBV6-2 or TRBV6-3 to TRBJ2-3; the D is unclear. V gave up 6 bases and J gave up 4 bases, with 8 bases separating them. This CDR3 spans 12 amino acids. Germline V gene sequence: CDR1 MNHEY, CDR2 SVGEGT. The CDR3 DNA follows: TGTGCCAGCAGCCGCGACCCAGATACGCAGTATTTT. Protein sequence: CASSRDPDTQYF.

This clonotype was detected a few times. The V and J genes are TRBV29-1 and TRBJ1-1; D is undetermined. The V and J ends lost 3 bases and 1 base respectively, with 6 bases between them. The germline V gene has CDR1 SQVTM and CDR2 ANQGSEA. The CDR3 contains 12 residues. CDR3 coding DNA: TGCAGCGTTGACCCAGGGAACACTGAAGCTTTCTTT. Its translation is CSVDPGNTEAFF.